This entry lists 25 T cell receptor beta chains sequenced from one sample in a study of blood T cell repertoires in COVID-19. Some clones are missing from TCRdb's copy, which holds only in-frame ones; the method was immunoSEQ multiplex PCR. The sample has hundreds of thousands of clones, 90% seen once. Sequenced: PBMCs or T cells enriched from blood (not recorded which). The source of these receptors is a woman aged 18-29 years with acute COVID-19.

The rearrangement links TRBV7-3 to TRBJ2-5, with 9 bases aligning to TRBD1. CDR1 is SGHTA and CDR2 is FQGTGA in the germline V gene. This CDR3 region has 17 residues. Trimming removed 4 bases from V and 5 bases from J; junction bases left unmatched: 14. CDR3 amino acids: CASSSPIGTGKIETQYF. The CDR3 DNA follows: TGTGCCAGCAGCTCCCCGATCGGGACAGGGAAGATTGAGACCCAGTACTTC.

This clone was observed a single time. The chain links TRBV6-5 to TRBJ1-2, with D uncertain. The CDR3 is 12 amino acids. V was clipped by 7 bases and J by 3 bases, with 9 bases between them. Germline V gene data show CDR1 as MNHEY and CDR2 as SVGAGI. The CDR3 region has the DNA TGTGCCAGCACGTTCGGTGACTATGGCTACACCTTC. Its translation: CASTFGDYGYTF.

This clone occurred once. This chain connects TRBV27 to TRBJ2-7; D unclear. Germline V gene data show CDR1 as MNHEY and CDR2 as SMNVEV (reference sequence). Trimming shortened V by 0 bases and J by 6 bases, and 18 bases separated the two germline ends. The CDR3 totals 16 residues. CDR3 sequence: CASSLSITDLSTEQYF. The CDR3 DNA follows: TGTGCCAGCAGTTTATCGATCACAGACCTTTCTACCGAGCAGTACTTC.

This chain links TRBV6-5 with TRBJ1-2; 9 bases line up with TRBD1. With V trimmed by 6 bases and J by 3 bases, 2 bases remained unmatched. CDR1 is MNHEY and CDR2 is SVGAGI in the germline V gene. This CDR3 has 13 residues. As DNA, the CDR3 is TGTGCCAGCAGGACAGGGGGTTACTATGGCTACACCTTC. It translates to CASRTGGYYGYTF.

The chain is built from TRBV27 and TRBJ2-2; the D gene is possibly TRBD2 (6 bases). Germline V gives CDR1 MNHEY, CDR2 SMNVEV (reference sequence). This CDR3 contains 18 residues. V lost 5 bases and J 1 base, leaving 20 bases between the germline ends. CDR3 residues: CASSTWTKGGRNTGELFF. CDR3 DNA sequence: TGTGCCAGCAGTACCTGGACCAAAGGAGGGAGGAACACCGGGGAGCTGTTTTTT.

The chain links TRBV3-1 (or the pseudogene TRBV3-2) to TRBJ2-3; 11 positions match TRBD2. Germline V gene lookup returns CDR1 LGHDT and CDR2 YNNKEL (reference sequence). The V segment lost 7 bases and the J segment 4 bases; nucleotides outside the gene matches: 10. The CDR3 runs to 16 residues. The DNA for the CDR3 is TGTGCCAGCACCCGCGGACTAGCGGGTGAGGCAGATACGCAGTATTTT. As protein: CASTRGLAGEADTQYF.

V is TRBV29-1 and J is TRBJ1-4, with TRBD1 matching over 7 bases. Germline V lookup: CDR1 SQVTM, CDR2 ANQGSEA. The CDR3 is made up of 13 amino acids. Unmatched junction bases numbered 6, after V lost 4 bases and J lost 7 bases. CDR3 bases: TGCAGCGTTGGAGGGGGCGGTGGTGAAAAACTGTTTTTT. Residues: CSVGGGGGEKLFF.

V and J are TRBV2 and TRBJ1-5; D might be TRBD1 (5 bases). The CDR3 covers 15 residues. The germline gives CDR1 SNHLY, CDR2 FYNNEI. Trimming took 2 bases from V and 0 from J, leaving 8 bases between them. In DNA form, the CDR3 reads TGTGCCAGCAGTGAATCGGGGGTTAGCAATCAGCCCCAGCATTTT. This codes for CASSESGVSNQPQHF.

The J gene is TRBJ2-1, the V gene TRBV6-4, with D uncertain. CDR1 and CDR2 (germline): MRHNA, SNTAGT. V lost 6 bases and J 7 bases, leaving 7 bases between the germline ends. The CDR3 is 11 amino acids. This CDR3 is CASRNRNEQFF. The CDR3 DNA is TGTGCCAGCAGGAATCGGAATGAGCAGTTCTTC.

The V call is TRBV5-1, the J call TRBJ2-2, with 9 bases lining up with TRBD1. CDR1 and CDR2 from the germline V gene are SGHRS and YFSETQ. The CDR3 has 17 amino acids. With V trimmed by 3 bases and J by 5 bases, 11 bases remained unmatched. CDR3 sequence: CASSSNLQGAGTGELFF. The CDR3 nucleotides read TGCGCCAGCAGCTCCAATTTACAGGGGGCGGGGACCGGGGAGCTGTTTTTT.

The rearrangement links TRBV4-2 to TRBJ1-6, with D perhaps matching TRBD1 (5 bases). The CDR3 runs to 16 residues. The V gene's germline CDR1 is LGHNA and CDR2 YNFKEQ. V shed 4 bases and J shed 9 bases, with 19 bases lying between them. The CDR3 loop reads CASSLGDGGSSSPLHF. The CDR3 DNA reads TGTGCCAGCAGCCTAGGGGACGGGGGGAGTAGTTCACCCCTCCACTTT.

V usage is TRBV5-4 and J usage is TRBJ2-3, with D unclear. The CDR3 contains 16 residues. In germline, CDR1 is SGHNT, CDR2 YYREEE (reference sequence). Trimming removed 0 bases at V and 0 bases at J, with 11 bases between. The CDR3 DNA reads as TGTGCCAGCAGCTTGGACTTTGCTGCTAGCACAGATACGCAGTATTTT. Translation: CASSLDFAASTDTQYF.

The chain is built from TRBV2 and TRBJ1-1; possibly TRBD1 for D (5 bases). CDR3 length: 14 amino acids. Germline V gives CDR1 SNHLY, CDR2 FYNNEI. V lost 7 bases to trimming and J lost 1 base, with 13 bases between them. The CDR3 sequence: CASTTRGGNTEAFF. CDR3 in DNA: TGTGCCAGCACGACTCGGGGGGGGAACACTGAAGCTTTCTTT.

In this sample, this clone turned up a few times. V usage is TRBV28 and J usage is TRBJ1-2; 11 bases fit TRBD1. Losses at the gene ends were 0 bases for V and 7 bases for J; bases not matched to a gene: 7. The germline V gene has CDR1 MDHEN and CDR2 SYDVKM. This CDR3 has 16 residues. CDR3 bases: TGTGCCAGCAGTTTATGGGGGACAGGGGGGGCTGGTGGCTACACCTTC. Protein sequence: CASSLWGTGGAGGYTF.

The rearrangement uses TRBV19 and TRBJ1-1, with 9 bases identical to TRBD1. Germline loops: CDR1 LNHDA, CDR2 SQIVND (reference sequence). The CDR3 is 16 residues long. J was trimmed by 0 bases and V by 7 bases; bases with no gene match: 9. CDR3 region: CASIPGQGTLNTEAFF. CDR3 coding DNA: TGTGCCAGTATCCCCGGACAGGGGACCTTGAACACTGAAGCTTTCTTT.

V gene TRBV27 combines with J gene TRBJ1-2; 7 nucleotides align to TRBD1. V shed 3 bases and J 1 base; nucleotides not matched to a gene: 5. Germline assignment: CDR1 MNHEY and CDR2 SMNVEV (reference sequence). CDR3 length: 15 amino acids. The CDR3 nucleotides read TGTGCCAGCAGTTTCGAGGGGGCAGATAACTATGGCTACACCTTC. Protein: CASSFEGADNYGYTF.

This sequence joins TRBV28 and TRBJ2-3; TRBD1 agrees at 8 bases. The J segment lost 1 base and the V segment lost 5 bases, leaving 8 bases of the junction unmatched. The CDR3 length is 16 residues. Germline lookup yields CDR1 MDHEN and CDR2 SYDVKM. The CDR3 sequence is CASSPPGQGGTDTQYF. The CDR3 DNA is TGTGCCAGCAGTCCACCAGGACAGGGAGGCACAGATACGCAGTATTTT.

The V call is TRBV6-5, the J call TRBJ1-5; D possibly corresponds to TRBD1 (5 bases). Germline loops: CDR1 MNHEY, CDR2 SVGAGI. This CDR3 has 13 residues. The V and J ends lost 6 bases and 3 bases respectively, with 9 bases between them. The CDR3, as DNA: TGTGCCAGCAGCAGGGTCTCCAATCAGCCCCAGCATTTT. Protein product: CASSRVSNQPQHF.

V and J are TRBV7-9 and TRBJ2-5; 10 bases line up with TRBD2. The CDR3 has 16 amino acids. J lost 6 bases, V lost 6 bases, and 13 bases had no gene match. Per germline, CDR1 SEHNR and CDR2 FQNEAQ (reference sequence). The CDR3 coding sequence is TGTGCCAGCAGGCGTCTTCTAGCGGGAGAAGACAAGACCCAGTACTTC. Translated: CASRRLLAGEDKTQYF.

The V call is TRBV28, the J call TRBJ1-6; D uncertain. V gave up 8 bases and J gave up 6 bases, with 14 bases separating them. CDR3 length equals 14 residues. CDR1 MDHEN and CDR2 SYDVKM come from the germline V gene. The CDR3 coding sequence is TGTGCCAGCTCCCCCCCAGGTTTTAATTCACCCCTCCACTTT. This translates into CASSPPGFNSPLHF.

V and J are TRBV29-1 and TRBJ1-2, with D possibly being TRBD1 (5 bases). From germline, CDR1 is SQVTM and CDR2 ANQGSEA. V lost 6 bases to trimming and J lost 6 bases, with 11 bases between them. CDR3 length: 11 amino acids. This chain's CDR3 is CSVEGNDGYTF. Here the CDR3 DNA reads TGCAGCGTGGAGGGGAACGATGGCTACACCTTC. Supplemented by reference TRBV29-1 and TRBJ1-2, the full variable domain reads SAVISQKPSRDICQRGTSLTIQCQVDSQVTMMFWYRQQPGQSLTLIATANQGSEATYESGFVIDKFPISRPNLTFSTLTVSNMSPEDSSIYLCSVEGNDGYTFGSGTRLTVV.

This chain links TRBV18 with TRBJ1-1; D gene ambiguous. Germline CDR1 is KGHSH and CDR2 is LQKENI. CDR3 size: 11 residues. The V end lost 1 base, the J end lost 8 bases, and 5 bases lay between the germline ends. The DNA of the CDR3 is TGTGCCAGCTCACCACTACAGGAAGCTTTCTTT. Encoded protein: CASSPLQEAFF.

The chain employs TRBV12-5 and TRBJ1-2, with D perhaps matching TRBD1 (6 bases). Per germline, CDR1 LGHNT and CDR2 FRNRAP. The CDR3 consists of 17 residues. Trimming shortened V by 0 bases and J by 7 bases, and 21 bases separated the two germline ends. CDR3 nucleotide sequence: TGTGCTAGTGGTTTGGTACTGTTGGGTGACAGGCGGCCTGGCTACACCTTC. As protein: CASGLVLLGDRRPGYTF.

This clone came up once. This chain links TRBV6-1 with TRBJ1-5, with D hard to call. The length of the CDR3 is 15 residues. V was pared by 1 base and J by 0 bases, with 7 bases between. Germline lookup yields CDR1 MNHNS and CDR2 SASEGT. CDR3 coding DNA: TGTGCCAGCAGTGAAGTCGGACTTAGCAATCAGCCCCAGCATTTT. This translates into CASSEVGLSNQPQHF.

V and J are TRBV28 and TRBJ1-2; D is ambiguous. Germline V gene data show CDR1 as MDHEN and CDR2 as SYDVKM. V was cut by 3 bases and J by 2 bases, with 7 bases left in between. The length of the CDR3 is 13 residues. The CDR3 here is CASSLKPNYGYTF. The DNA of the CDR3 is TGTGCCAGCAGTTTGAAGCCGAACTATGGCTACACCTTC.